The 17 T cell receptor beta chains listed next were all sequenced from one sample in a study of shared clonotypes between healthy human individuals. The method was immunoSEQ multiplex PCR; TCRdb's version includes in-frame clones alone and lacks a portion of them. The table has about 1 million clones, roughly 80% seen once. Sequences were obtained from memory CD4+ T cells sorted from blood. Documented subset: CD45RA-negative fraction. The receptors originated from a man between 18 and 35 years old in good health.

The chain uses TRBV2 and TRBJ1-3; D gene uncertain. Deletions cut 6 bases from V and 0 bases from J, with 9 bases between. Germline V CDR1 and CDR2: SNHLY, FYNNEI. The CDR3 has 14 amino acids. In DNA, the CDR3 is TGTGCCAGCAGGCAGCAAAGCTCTGGAAACACCATATATTTT. It encodes CASRQQSSGNTIYF.

The V and J genes are TRBV6-6 and TRBJ2-3; D might be TRBD1 or TRBD2, each matching 5 bases. V was trimmed by 2 bases and J by 0 bases, leaving 12 bases between them. The CDR3 runs 16 residues. Germline loops: CDR1 MNHNY, CDR2 SVGAGI (reference sequence). In DNA, the CDR3 is TGTGCCAGCAGTTACGACGGGGCACCTAGCACAGATACGCAGTATTTT. This codes for CASSYDGAPSTDTQYF.

The chain employs TRBV6-5 and TRBJ2-1; perhaps D is TRBD1 or TRBD2 (5 bases each). The ends were cut back, 7 bases at V and 6 bases at J, with 13 bases in the middle. The CDR3 has 13 residues. CDR1 and CDR2 (germline): MNHEY, SVGAGI. The CDR3 loop reads CASTAAGSNEQFF. The DNA of the CDR3 is TGTGCCAGCACTGCAGCAGGGAGCAATGAGCAGTTCTTC.

With regard to this clone: At the DNA level, this CDR3 is encoded by other sequences in the same sample as well. The V gene is TRBV9, the J gene TRBJ2-2; weak D call: TRBD1 (5 bases). The CDR3 is 14 residues long. Trimming removed 0 bases from V and 5 bases from J, with 8 bases in between. Germline V gene lookup returns CDR1 SGDLS and CDR2 YYNGEE. The DNA of the CDR3 is TGTGCCAGCAGCGTAGAAACAGGAACCGGGGAGCTGTTTTTT. Translated: CASSVETGTGELFF.

This chain connects TRBV4-3 to TRBJ1-2, with TRBD1 as a possible D gene (5 bases). The CDR3 totals 14 residues. V was shortened by 3 bases and J by 8 bases, with 16 bases between the two germline ends. CDR1 and CDR2 from the germline V gene are LGHNA and YSLEER. The CDR3 here is CASSQAGTPLGYTF. The CDR3 DNA is TGCGCCAGCAGCCAGGCCGGGACGCCTCTAGGCTACACCTTC.

This clone was detected a few times. The rearrangement links TRBV18 to TRBJ1-6, with D unclear. The ends were cut back, 3 bases at V and 5 bases at J, with 5 bases in the middle. Per the germline V gene, CDR1 is KGHSH and CDR2 is LQKENI. CDR3 size: 13 residues. CDR3: CASSPQHNSPLHF. The DNA of the CDR3 is TGTGCCAGCTCACCCCAACATAATTCACCCCTCCACTTT.

CDR3 nucleotides: TGTGCCAGTACCACATCCCCGACTAGCGGGAGGGCCGGGGAGCTGTTTTTT. This codes for CASTTSPTSGRAGELFF. The rearrangement links TRBV19 to TRBJ2-2, with 14 bases fitting TRBD2. The ends lost 7 bases at V and 6 bases at J; junction bases unmatched: 10. The CDR3 spans 17 residues. Germline V CDR1 and CDR2: LNHDA, SQIVND (reference sequence).

This clone was observed a handful of times. The CDR3 DNA is TGTGCCAGCAGTTATTTGGGGGAGAACACTGAAGCTTTCTTT. Translation gives CASSYLGENTEAFF. This chain uses TRBV6-6 with TRBJ1-1; D perhaps matches TRBD1 (5 bases). Germline V gives CDR1 MNHNY, CDR2 SVGAGI (reference sequence). This CDR3 contains 14 residues. V lost 3 bases and J 1 base, leaving 9 bases between the germline ends.

The chain recombines TRBV18 with TRBJ2-1; D is ambiguous. The CDR3 spans 15 residues. The V end was cut by 6 bases, the J end by 2 bases, with 14 bases between. Germline V gene data show CDR1 as KGHSH and CDR2 as LQKENI. In DNA, the CDR3 is TGTGCCAGCTCGCCAATACTGGTCACCTACAATGAGCAGTTCTTC. This translates into CASSPILVTYNEQFF.

This chain links TRBV4-3 with TRBJ2-7; TRBD2 might be the D (6 bases). Trimming cost V 4 bases and J 3 bases, with 19 bases left between them. From germline, CDR1 is LGHNA and CDR2 YSLEER. This CDR3 has 16 amino acids. Here the CDR3 DNA reads TGCGCCAGCAGCCTCGACTTTGGGGAGGCGGGCTACGAGCAGTACTTC. Translated, it gives CASSLDFGEAGYEQYF.

The chain has TRBV6-4 and TRBJ2-5; the match to TRBD1 covers 8 bases. V lost 5 bases to trimming and J lost 3 bases; unmatched junction nucleotides: 5. Germline CDR1 is MRHNA and CDR2 is SNTAGT. This CDR3 spans 14 amino acids. CDR3: CASSYLGQEETQYF. The CDR3 coding sequence is TGTGCCAGCAGTTACCTGGGACAGGAAGAGACCCAGTACTTC.

The chain recombines TRBV5-1 with TRBJ2-7; TRBD1 is a possible D gene (6 bases). V lost 0 bases and J 3 bases, leaving 13 bases between the germline ends. CDR1 and CDR2 (germline): SGHRS, YFSETQ. This CDR3 region has 15 residues. The CDR3 protein is CASSLGGQQGYEQYF. The CDR3 DNA is TGCGCCAGCAGCTTGGGTGGACAGCAAGGCTACGAGCAGTACTTC.

The chain recombines TRBV6-1 with TRBJ2-2; perhaps TRBD2 as D (6 bases). This CDR3 comprises 15 residues. In germline, CDR1 is MNHNS, CDR2 SASEGT. The V and J ends lost 0 bases and 6 bases respectively, with 11 bases between them. This CDR3 reads CASSEAWWGAGELFF. The CDR3 DNA reads TGTGCCAGCAGTGAAGCGTGGTGGGGGGCCGGGGAGCTGTTTTTT.

This clone came up once. The V gene is TRBV18, the J gene TRBJ2-7; possible D gene TRBD1, 5 bases. The CDR3 has 14 amino acids. The ends were cut back, 6 bases at V and 2 bases at J, with 14 bases in the middle. The germline V gene has CDR1 KGHSH and CDR2 LQKENI. The DNA of the CDR3 is TGTGCCAGCTCTACCACAAGGGGAACCTACGAGCAGTACTTC. The encoded protein is CASSTTRGTYEQYF.

To note about this clone: Other DNA sequences in the same sample also yield this CDR3. The CDR3 sequence: CAWSGGLQETQYF. CDR3 bases: TGTGCCTGGAGTGGGGGGTTACAAGAGACCCAGTACTTC. The chain is built from TRBV30 and TRBJ2-5; either TRBD1 or TRBD2 may supply D (5 bases each). Trimming pared 1 base from V and 2 bases from J, leaving 8 bases between. This CDR3 has 13 amino acids. Germline lookup yields CDR1 GTSNPN and CDR2 SVGIG (reference sequence).

Notes on this clone: At one boundary the junction diverges from the germline segment, which might be a read error. V is TRBV4-2 and J is TRBJ2-3, with TRBD2 matching over 9 bases. The CDR3 length is 16 residues. Germline V lookup: CDR1 LGHNA, CDR2 YNFKEQ. The CDR3 DNA is TGTGCCAGCAGGCAAGGGGGGGGACTAGCCCCAGATACGCAGTATTTT. Translated: CASRQGGGLAPDTQYF.

This clone was detected only once. The gene calls are TRBV11-2 and TRBJ2-1; the D call may be TRBD1 or TRBD2 (5 bases each). Germline lookup yields CDR1 SGHAT and CDR2 FQNNGV. V was pared by 4 bases and J by 4 bases, with 17 bases between. The length of the CDR3 is 16 residues. CDR3 sequence (DNA): TGTGCCAGCAGCTCTCGGTTTGGCTGGGGGTACAATGAGCAGTTCTTC. Encoded protein: CASSSRFGWGYNEQFF.